This note documents a single TCR beta chain sequence. Looked up from germline, CDR1 is SGHRS and CDR2 is YFSETQ. The CDR3 totals 15 residues. With V trimmed by 4 bases and J by 3 bases, 5 bases remained unmatched. The sample belongs to a study of blood T cell repertoires in COVID-19. In the study overall: Samples taken during acute and convalescent COVID-19 were collected in the United States, Italy and Spain. PBMCs, B-cell-depleted T cells, or T cells were the source of the cDNA or gDNA that made up the material.

Authors' data handling: Researchers report that nucleated cell counts were estimated from reference gene primer amplification. Here immunoSEQ multiplex PCR was the method, and the copy in TCRdb shows in-frame clones only, minus some. That table gives V, J and clone size, and the DNA gave D and trimming. The data show about 140,000 clones, 84% seen once. The V gene is TRBV5-1, the J gene TRBJ2-4; TRBD1 matches at 9 bases. This TCR came from a human donor in a cohort sampled during active COVID-19. The material sequenced was peripheral blood. CDR3 residues: CASSKPDRGKNIQYF. In nucleotides, the CDR3 is TGCGCCAGCAGCAAACCGGACAGGGGCAAAAACATTCAGTACTTC.